The 30 T cell receptor beta chains below all came from one sample that was sequenced in a study of blood T cell repertoires in COVID-19. Profiled with immunoSEQ multiplex PCR; TCRdb holds only in-frame clones, not every one. The table has more than 200,000 clones, roughly nine tenths seen once. What was sequenced was peripheral blood. The receptors shown here come from a man aged 70 or older with acute or convalescent COVID-19.

The rearrangement uses TRBV28 and TRBJ2-2, with a tentative D call TRBD1 (8 bases). Germline CDR1 reads MDHEN; CDR2 reads SYDVKM. The length of the CDR3 is 17 residues. V gave up 1 base and J gave up 5 bases, with 17 bases separating them. The CDR3 bases are TGTGCCAGCAGTTTATTGGTTGGACAGGGAGGGACCGGGGAGCTGTTTTTT. Its protein is CASSLLVGQGGTGELFF.

For the CDR3, the DNA is TGTGCCAGCAGCCAAGGGGGAGACGGTGCAGATACGCAGTATTTT. It yields the protein CASSQGGDGADTQYF. The chain employs TRBV7-3 and TRBJ2-3; perhaps TRBD1 as D (6 bases). V shed 5 bases and J shed 4 bases, with 16 bases lying between them. This CDR3 is built from 15 residues. Per the germline V gene, CDR1 is SGHTA and CDR2 is FQGTGA.

The V call is TRBV5-6, the J call TRBJ2-7; D not certain. Trimming removed 2 bases at V and 5 bases at J, with 11 bases between. The length of the CDR3 is 13 residues. Germline-derived CDR1 and CDR2 are SGHDT and YYEEEE. The CDR3 bases are TGTGCCAGCAGCTTATTAATACAGAACGAGCAGTACTTC. This translates into CASSLLIQNEQYF.

The chain joins TRBV3-1 (or the pseudogene TRBV3-2) to TRBJ2-7; 7 nucleotides line up with TRBD2. The V segment lost 2 bases and the J segment 4 bases; nucleotides outside the gene matches: 2. CDR1 and CDR2 from the germline V gene are LGHDT and YNNKEL (reference sequence). This CDR3 has 13 amino acids. CDR3 loop: CASSQLGGYEQYF. Here the CDR3 DNA reads TGTGCCAGCAGCCAATTGGGAGGGTACGAGCAGTACTTC.

CDR3 coding DNA: TGTGCCAGCTCACCGGGCAGCAACACTGAAGCTTTCTTT. Its protein product is CASSPGSNTEAFF. The chain joins TRBV18 to TRBJ1-1, with unresolved D. Deletions cut 3 bases from V and 2 bases from J, with 7 bases between. The CDR3 sequence is 13 residues long. Germline CDR1 reads KGHSH; CDR2 reads LQKENI.

The chain links TRBV27 to TRBJ1-1; possibly TRBD1 for D (6 bases). From germline, CDR1 is MNHEY and CDR2 SMNVEV (reference sequence). Between the trimmed V and J ends, which lost 1 base and 0 bases, there was a span of 15 bases. This CDR3 has 17 amino acids. Written as DNA, the CDR3 is TGTGCCAGCAGTTTATTCCCTCCAGGGGACGTGAACACTGAAGCTTTCTTT. Translated: CASSLFPPGDVNTEAFF.

The chain recombines TRBV5-1 with TRBJ1-2; tentative D call: TRBD1 (5 bases). Trimming cost V 0 bases and J 10 bases, with 13 bases left between them. CDR1 is SGHRS and CDR2 is YFSETQ in the germline V gene. This CDR3 comprises 13 residues. DNA of the CDR3: TGCGCCAGCAGCTTGGATTCAGGGTTGGACTACACCTTC. The encoded protein is CASSLDSGLDYTF.

The chain links TRBV29-1 to TRBJ1-1; no reliable D call. The CDR3 is 13 residues long. Germline V gene sequence: CDR1 SQVTM, CDR2 ANQGSEA. Between the trimmed V and J ends, which lost 7 bases and 2 bases, there was a span of 14 bases. The CDR3 region has the DNA TGCAGCGGGGTGTACAGCCTAAACACTGAAGCTTTCTTT. Amino acid sequence: CSGVYSLNTEAFF.

This clone has just one count. This rearrangement joins TRBV29-1 to TRBJ2-1; 8 nucleotides match TRBD1. CDR1 is SQVTM, CDR2 ANQGSEA, per germline. The CDR3 is 15 amino acids. V dropped 1 base and J dropped 0; count of bases not matched to a gene: 2. CDR3 DNA: TGCAGCGTTGAAGGGGACAGGCTCTCCTACAATGAGCAGTTCTTC. It translates to CSVEGDRLSYNEQFF.

The rearrangement joins TRBV19 to TRBJ1-3, with D unclear. V dropped 6 bases and J dropped 4 bases, with 19 bases sitting between them. CDR1 is LNHDA, CDR2 SQIVND, per germline (reference sequence). The CDR3 extends over 16 amino acids. CDR3 sequence reads: CASSPASQRGGNTIYF. DNA for the CDR3: TGTGCCAGTAGCCCAGCGTCTCAGAGAGGGGGAAACACCATATATTTT.

This sequence joins TRBV27 and TRBJ2-2; 10 positions match TRBD2. The germline V gene has CDR1 MNHEY and CDR2 SMNVEV (reference sequence). There are 16 residues in the CDR3. J lost 0 bases, V lost 5 bases, and 3 bases had no gene match. The CDR3 coding sequence is TGTGCCAGCAGTGTACTAGCGGGGACGAACACCGGGGAGCTGTTTTTT. This encodes CASSVLAGTNTGELFF.

The rearrangement links TRBV9 to TRBJ2-2, with 8 bases that match TRBD1. The V gene's germline CDR1 is SGDLS and CDR2 YYNGEE. V was clipped by 4 bases and J by 0 bases; unmatched bases: 2. The CDR3 is 15 residues long. The CDR3 region is CASSQTGANTGELFF. In nucleotides, the CDR3 is TGTGCCAGCAGCCAGACAGGGGCGAACACCGGGGAGCTGTTTTTT. Filled out from reference TRBV9 and TRBJ2-2, the complete variable domain reads DSGVTQTPKHLITATGQRVTLRCSPRSGDLSVYWYQQSLDQGLQFLIQYYNGEERAKGNILERFSAQQFPDLHSELNLSSLELGDSALYFCASSQTGANTGELFFGEGSRLTVL.

The chain uses TRBV7-3 and TRBJ2-1, with D possibly TRBD2 on 5 matching bases. CDR1 and CDR2 (germline): SGHTA, FQGTGA. Trimming took off 5 bases at V and 10 bases at J, with 21 bases between the two ends. The CDR3 is made up of 15 amino acids. The CDR3 nucleotides are TGTGCCAGCAGCCCCGTGGGGAGCGAATCACGAGAGCAGTTCTTC. This translates into CASSPVGSESREQFF.

The V and J genes are TRBV6-6 and TRBJ2-3, with 7 bases fitting TRBD1. The CDR3 has 13 amino acids. V was pared by 8 bases and J by 2 bases, with 4 bases of the junction left unmatched. Germline-derived CDR1 and CDR2 are MNHNY and SVGAGI (reference sequence). The CDR3 protein is CASRDSLTDTQYF. CDR3 nucleotides: TGTGCCAGCCGGGACAGCCTCACAGATACGCAGTATTTT.

The chain has TRBV18 and TRBJ1-2, with 7 bases matching TRBD1. The V and J ends lost 3 bases and 4 bases, in that order; junction bases with no gene match: 5. Germline assignment: CDR1 KGHSH and CDR2 LQKENI. CDR3 length equals 14 residues. The DNA for the CDR3 is TGTGCCAGCTCACCCGGGACAGCCTCCTATGGCTACACCTTC. Translated, it gives CASSPGTASYGYTF.

This clone was observed a few times. This chain connects TRBV28 to TRBJ1-6, with a tentative D call TRBD1 (5 bases). This CDR3 has 13 residues. Germline V gene sequence: CDR1 MDHEN, CDR2 SYDVKM. V lost 10 bases to trimming and J lost 8 bases, with 15 bases between them. CDR3 DNA: TGTGCCACCATACCGCAGGGTGATTCACCCCTCCACTTT. It codes for CATIPQGDSPLHF. Full variable domain (outside the CDR3, taken from reference TRBV28 and TRBJ1-6): DVKVTQSSRYLVKRTGEKVFLECVQDMDHENMFWYRQDPGLGLRLIYFSYDVKMKEKGDIPEGYSVSREKKERFSLILESASTNQTSMYLCATIPQGDSPLHFGNGTRLTVT.

The chain carries TRBV5-1 and TRBJ2-7, with 7 bases matching TRBD1. The CDR3 is 13 residues long. V lost 0 bases to trimming and J lost 4 bases; unmatched junction nucleotides: 1. The germline CDR1 and CDR2 sequences are SGHRS and YFSETQ. DNA for the CDR3: TGCGCCAGCAGCTTGGGGGGACAGTACGAGCAGTACTTC. It codes for CASSLGGQYEQYF.

The J gene is TRBJ1-4, the V gene TRBV28, with D possibly being TRBD1 (6 bases). Germline V gene lookup returns CDR1 MDHEN and CDR2 SYDVKM. The CDR3 runs to 16 residues. The V gene lost 5 bases and the J gene lost 0 bases, with 13 bases spanning the gap. CDR3: CASSLGGPATNEKLFF. The CDR3 bases are TGTGCCAGCAGTCTGGGGGGGCCTGCAACTAATGAAAAACTGTTTTTT.

The chain joins TRBV5-1 to TRBJ2-1; 10 positions match TRBD2. CDR1 and CDR2 (germline): SGHRS, YFSETQ. V shed 4 bases, J shed 4 bases, and the junction held 8 bases outside the gene matches. This CDR3 comprises 16 residues. Here the CDR3 DNA reads TGCGCCAGCAGCCTCGGCGGACTAGCGGATTACAATGAGCAGTTCTTC. This codes for CASSLGGLADYNEQFF.

The chain links TRBV5-1 to TRBJ1-3; no clear D gene. Germline CDR1 is SGHRS and CDR2 is YFSETQ. Trimming took off 5 bases at V and 4 bases at J, with 10 bases between the two ends. The CDR3 is 13 amino acids. The CDR3, as DNA: TGCGCCAGCAGTATCACAACGGGAAACACCATATATTTT. Its translation: CASSITTGNTIYF.

J is TRBJ2-7 and V is TRBV5-5; D gene uncertain. The V gene lost 0 bases and the J gene lost 0 bases, with 7 bases spanning the gap. This CDR3 contains 14 residues. CDR1 and CDR2 (germline): SGHKS, YYEKEE (reference sequence). CDR3 nucleotides: TGTGCCAGCAGCTTGGCAGTCCACTCCTACGAGCAGTACTTC. Protein product: CASSLAVHSYEQYF.

V usage is TRBV7-2 and J usage is TRBJ2-1, with 10 positions matching TRBD1. The CDR3 totals 14 residues. The ends lost 4 bases at V and 7 bases at J; junction bases unmatched: 4. Germline CDR1 and CDR2: SGHTA and FQGNSA. As DNA, the CDR3 is TGTGCCAGCAGCTGGGGGACAGGGGCTAATGAGCAGTTCTTC. It translates to CASSWGTGANEQFF.

The chain has TRBV5-1 and TRBJ2-1; 8 bases fit TRBD2. V was pared by 3 bases and J by 5 bases, with 7 bases of the junction left unmatched. CDR3 length: 15 amino acids. Germline assignment: CDR1 SGHRS and CDR2 YFSETQ. Here the CDR3 reads CASSSSGSTHNEQFF. CDR3 sequence (DNA): TGCGCCAGCAGCTCCAGCGGGAGCACCCACAATGAGCAGTTCTTC.

The chain is built from TRBV6-5 and TRBJ1-2; D uncertain. The germline V and J ends were trimmed by 7 bases and 2 bases, with 11 bases remaining between them. CDR1 and CDR2 from the germline V gene are MNHEY and SVGAGI. CDR3 size: 13 residues. CDR3 in amino acids: CASTMTNNYGYTF. CDR3 bases: TGTGCCAGCACTATGACAAACAACTATGGCTACACCTTC.

The genes are TRBV3-1 (or the pseudogene TRBV3-2) and TRBJ2-5, with D possibly matching TRBD2 (6 bases). This CDR3 contains 16 residues. From germline, CDR1 is LGHDT and CDR2 YNNKEL (reference sequence). V was cut by 3 bases and J by 4 bases, with 18 bases left in between. This CDR3 reads CASSQKDRGILETQYF. The CDR3 DNA is TGTGCCAGCAGCCAGAAAGATCGCGGGATCCTAGAGACCCAGTACTTC.

V gene TRBV27 combines with J gene TRBJ2-1; D remains unclear. V was trimmed by 6 bases and J by 4 bases, leaving 10 bases between them. The CDR3 has 13 amino acids. CDR1 and CDR2 from the germline V gene are MNHEY and SMNVEV (reference sequence). The CDR3 loop is CASRSHPYNEQFF. The CDR3 DNA sequence: TGTGCCAGCAGGAGTCACCCTTACAATGAGCAGTTCTTC.

Here the CDR3 reads CASSSLLDWEETQYF. The CDR3 nucleotides are TGTGCCAGCAGCTCCCTCTTAGATTGGGAGGAGACCCAGTACTTC. The chain combines TRBV7-2 with TRBJ2-5, with D possibly TRBD2 on 5 matching bases. The CDR3 loop spans 15 amino acids. Trimming stripped 4 bases from V and 5 bases from J, with 17 bases between. In germline, CDR1 is SGHTA, CDR2 FQGNSA.

V and J are TRBV21-1 and TRBJ1-3; the D segment call TRBD1 is taken from the table without a DNA check. TRBV21-1 has pseudogene status. CDR3 length equals 17 residues. As DNA, the CDR3 is TGTGCCAGCAGCAAAAAGGACAGGGTTCCGAGAGGAAACACCATATATTTT. Protein sequence: CASSKKDRVPRGNTIYF.

The V call is TRBV20-1, the J call TRBJ1-1; D gene ambiguous. The CDR3 sequence is 11 residues long. V lost 8 bases to trimming and J lost 6 bases, with 13 bases between them. The V gene's germline CDR1 is DFQATT and CDR2 SNEGSKA (reference sequence). CDR3 sequence: CSSGETPEAFF. The CDR3 region has the DNA TGCAGTTCGGGAGAAACTCCTGAAGCTTTCTTT.

The chain's CDR3 is CASSIYRGREQYF. The CDR3 DNA follows: TGTGCCAGCAGCATCTACAGGGGTCGCGAGCAGTACTTC. The V call is TRBV2, the J call TRBJ2-7, with 7 bases matching TRBD1. CDR3 size: 13 residues. Germline loops: CDR1 SNHLY, CDR2 FYNNEI. The junction had 8 bases not matched to a gene; V was cut back by 6 bases and J by 6 bases.